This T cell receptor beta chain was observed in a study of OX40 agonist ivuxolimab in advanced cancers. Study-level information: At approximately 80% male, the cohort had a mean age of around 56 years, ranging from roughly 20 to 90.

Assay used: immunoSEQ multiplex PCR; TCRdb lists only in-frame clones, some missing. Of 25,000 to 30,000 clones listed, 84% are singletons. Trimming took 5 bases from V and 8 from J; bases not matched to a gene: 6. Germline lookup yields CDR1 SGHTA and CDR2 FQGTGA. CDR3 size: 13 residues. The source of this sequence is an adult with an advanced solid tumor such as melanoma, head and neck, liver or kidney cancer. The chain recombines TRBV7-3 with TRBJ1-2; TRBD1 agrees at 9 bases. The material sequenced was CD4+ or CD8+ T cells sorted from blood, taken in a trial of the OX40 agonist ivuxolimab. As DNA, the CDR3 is TGTGCCAGCAGCCATGGGACAGGGAGCGGCTACACCTTC. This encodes CASSHGTGSGYTF.